Listed below are T cell receptor beta chains from one sample, sequenced in a study of cytomegalovirus exposure and HLA in healthy donors. Repertoires were generated with immunoSEQ multiplex PCR, while TCRdb's copy carries only in-frame clones and drops some. The sample consists of around 37,000 clones, 82% of them appearing once. The specimen sequenced was PBMCs. These receptors were obtained from a woman under 30 in good health and CMV-seropositive. Each CDR3 is given with its conserved first and last residue. The order of the fields is CDR3 DNA, CDR3 protein, clone size, V gene, J gene, D gene. A D gene is named only where the DNA matches it firmly. Expanded clones get a size class; other rows say once, few or many, or leave the size out.

CDR3nt: TGCGCCAGCAGTCAACCCGACAGGGGGAAAGAGACCCAGTACTTC; CDR3aa: CASSQPDRGKETQYF; abundance: .; v_gene: TRBV23-1; j_gene: TRBJ2-5; d_gene: TRBD1
CDR3nt: TGTGCCAGCAGTTACGGGACAGGGCTATACAATGAGCAGTTCTTC; CDR3aa: CASSYGTGLYNEQFF; abundance: once; v_gene: TRBV6-5; j_gene: TRBJ2-1; d_gene: TRBD1
CDR3nt: TGTGCTAGTGGTTTGGTAATCGGTCCAATGGGCGCCCCCCCTCCCGGGGAGCTGTTTTTT; CDR3aa: CASGLVIGPMGAPPPGELFF; abundance: .; v_gene: TRBV12-5; j_gene: TRBJ2-2; d_gene: .
CDR3nt: TGCGCCAGCAGCCCGGGACAGGGGGCTGAGCAGTACTTC; CDR3aa: CASSPGQGAEQYF; abundance: .; v_gene: TRBV4-3; j_gene: TRBJ2-7; d_gene: TRBD1
CDR3nt: TGTGCCAGCAGTTCCACTAGCGCGGGATCGGGTTACGAGCAGTACTTC; CDR3aa: CASSSTSAGSGYEQYF; abundance: once; v_gene: TRBV27; j_gene: TRBJ2-7; d_gene: TRBD2
CDR3nt: TGTGCCAGTAGTGCCATACAGGGTCCCCCTAGCAATCAGCCCCAGCATTTT; CDR3aa: CASSAIQGPPSNQPQHF; abundance: .; v_gene: TRBV19; j_gene: TRBJ1-5; d_gene: .
CDR3nt: TGTGCCTGGAGTGTAGGGACAGCGAAAAACATTCAGTACTTC; CDR3aa: CAWSVGTAKNIQYF; abundance: .; v_gene: TRBV30; j_gene: TRBJ2-4; d_gene: TRBD1
CDR3nt: TGTGCCAGCGCAGAAGGCCCGACAGGGTTGTACCAAGAGACCCAGTACTTC; CDR3aa: CASAEGPTGLYQETQYF; abundance: .; v_gene: TRBV14; j_gene: TRBJ2-5; d_gene: TRBD1
CDR3nt: TGTGCCATCAGTGAGTCGCAGGATTTGAACACTGAAGCTTTCTTT; CDR3aa: CAISESQDLNTEAFF; abundance: .; v_gene: TRBV10-3; j_gene: TRBJ1-1; d_gene: .
CDR3nt: TGCGCCAGCAGCTTTTCCAGCGGTTCCTACGAAGAGCAGTACTTC; CDR3aa: CASSFSSGSYEEQYF; abundance: few; v_gene: TRBV5-1; j_gene: TRBJ2-7; d_gene: .
CDR3nt: TGCGCCAGCACAGACACCACGGGCACAGATACGCAGTATTTT; CDR3aa: CASTDTTGTDTQYF; abundance: .; v_gene: TRBV5-1; j_gene: TRBJ2-3; d_gene: .
CDR3nt: TGTGCCAGCAGTGACTCGACAGGGGGCGCAGATACGCAGTATTTT; CDR3aa: CASSDSTGGADTQYF; abundance: medium-sized; v_gene: TRBV6-4; j_gene: TRBJ2-3; d_gene: TRBD1
CDR3nt: TGTGCCAGCAGCTTAGAACTAGCCTCAGATACGCAGTATTTT; CDR3aa: CASSLELASDTQYF; abundance: .; v_gene: TRBV7-9; j_gene: TRBJ2-3; d_gene: .
CDR3nt: TGTGCCAGCAGCTCCAAACCGGGAGGGCCGGGGGAGCAGTTCTTC; CDR3aa: CASSSKPGGPGEQFF; abundance: .; v_gene: TRBV21-1; j_gene: TRBJ2-1; d_gene: .
CDR3nt: TGTGCCAGCAGCTCCCAAGATACGCAGTATTTT; CDR3aa: CASSSQDTQYF; abundance: .; v_gene: TRBV7-9; j_gene: TRBJ2-3; d_gene: .
CDR3nt: TGTGCCTGGGAAGGGTCTAGCGGGTGGGAGACCCAGTACTTC; CDR3aa: CAWEGSSGWETQYF; abundance: .; v_gene: TRBV30; j_gene: TRBJ2-5; d_gene: TRBD2
CDR3nt: TGTGCCAGCAGCTTAGACAGGGGCCAGCCCCAGCATTTT; CDR3aa: CASSLDRGQPQHF; abundance: few; v_gene: TRBV11-2; j_gene: TRBJ1-5; d_gene: .
CDR3nt: TGTGCCAGCAGCTTATTCGTCGGGAGCGAGACCCAGTACTTC; CDR3aa: CASSLFVGSETQYF; abundance: .; v_gene: TRBV11-2; j_gene: TRBJ2-5; d_gene: .
CDR3nt: TGTGCCAGTAGGGTTACTAGCGGCACCGGGGAGCTGTTTTTT; CDR3aa: CASRVTSGTGELFF; abundance: once; v_gene: TRBV19; j_gene: TRBJ2-2; d_gene: TRBD2
CDR3nt: TGTGCCAGCATCCCACCGGGGTCTAGTCGCACAGATACGCAGTATTTT; CDR3aa: CASIPPGSSRTDTQYF; abundance: .; v_gene: TRBV7-9; j_gene: TRBJ2-3; d_gene: .
CDR3nt: TGTGCCAGCAGCGTACCCTACGGTAGTACCAAACCTCTATTCGGGACAGGTTGTCGGTACGAGCAGTACTTC; CDR3aa: CASSVPYGSTKPLFGTGCRYEQYF; abundance: .; v_gene: TRBV9; j_gene: TRBJ2-7; d_gene: TRBD1
CDR3nt: TGTGCCAGCAGCTTACTAGCGGGAGCCCTCTACGAGCAGTACTTC; CDR3aa: CASSLLAGALYEQYF; abundance: .; v_gene: TRBV5-4; j_gene: TRBJ2-7; d_gene: TRBD2
CDR3nt: TGCAGTGCTAGCCCGGTGGCTGAAGCTTTCTTT; CDR3aa: CSASPVAEAFF; abundance: .; v_gene: TRBV20-1; j_gene: TRBJ1-1; d_gene: .
CDR3nt: TGTGCCAGCAGCCCCGGGACTAGCGGGAGAGGGGGCTACTACAATGAGCAGTTCTTC; CDR3aa: CASSPGTSGRGGYYNEQFF; abundance: .; v_gene: TRBV7-6; j_gene: TRBJ2-1; d_gene: TRBD2
CDR3nt: TGTGCCAGCAGCTTAGCGTACGGACAGGTTTTCCAAGAGACCCAGTACTTC; CDR3aa: CASSLAYGQVFQETQYF; abundance: once; v_gene: TRBV7-9; j_gene: TRBJ2-5; d_gene: TRBD1
CDR3nt: TGTGCCAGCAGTTATCAATCCTTGGGGACGGGACACCTGCATTTT; CDR3aa: CASSYQSLGTGHLHF; abundance: few; v_gene: TRBV6-5; j_gene: TRBJ1-5; d_gene: .